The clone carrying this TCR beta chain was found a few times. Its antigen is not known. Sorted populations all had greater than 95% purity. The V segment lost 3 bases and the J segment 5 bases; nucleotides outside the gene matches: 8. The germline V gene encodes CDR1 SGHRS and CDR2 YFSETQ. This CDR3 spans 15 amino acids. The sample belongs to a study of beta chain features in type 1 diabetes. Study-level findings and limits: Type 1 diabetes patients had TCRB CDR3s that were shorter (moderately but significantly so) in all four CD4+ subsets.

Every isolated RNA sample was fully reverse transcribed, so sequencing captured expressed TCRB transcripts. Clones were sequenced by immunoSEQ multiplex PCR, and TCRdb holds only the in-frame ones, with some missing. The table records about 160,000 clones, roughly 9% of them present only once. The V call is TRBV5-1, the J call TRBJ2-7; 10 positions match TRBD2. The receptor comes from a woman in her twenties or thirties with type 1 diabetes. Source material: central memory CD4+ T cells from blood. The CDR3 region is CASSSPWLAGDEQYF. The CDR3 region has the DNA TGCGCCAGCAGCTCCCCCTGGCTAGCGGGAGACGAGCAGTACTTC.